Sequencing of this T cell receptor beta chain was carried out in a study of early T cells in non-severe SARS-CoV-2 infection (dated by TCRdb to the early 2020s). General notes on the study: Bulk RNA from unsorted whole blood was used for TCR sequencing, so alpha and beta chains could not be paired. Study-level results and caveats: VDJdb matching was skewed toward anti-spike CD8 responses and likely underestimated virus-specific expansions, missing private and CD4 specificities.

The protocol used for the library was 5' RACE. Sequencing relied on a NextSeq 500. To correct for sequencing error and PCR bias, the TCR library protocol tagged individual cDNA molecules with unique molecular identifiers. Both TCR alpha and beta chains were sequenced, and tight co-correlation was observed between alpha and beta sequence abundances in each sample. The paper's processing steps were these. V gene, J gene and CDR3 annotation of TCR sequences was performed with Decombinator V4. TCRs were defined as expanded if a significant change between any two time points was detected under a Poisson model with p below 0.0001. TCR abundances were normalised to the total number of TCRs sequenced per sample and expressed as counts per million. MAIT TCRs were defined by TRAV1-2 paired with TRAJ12, TRAJ20 or TRAJ33, and iNKT TCRs by TRAV10 paired with TRAJ18. A search of VDJdb, accessed on 1 November 2021, was run for TCRs annotated to CMV, EBV and SARS-CoV-2, with TCRs annotated for multiple antigens excluded. The raw public reads went through TCRdb reprocessing: fastp at Q25, MiXCR clone calling, in-frame beta chains kept. Rows matching on CDR3 protein sequence are summarized as one entry with the most common DNA and genes. V and J calls and clone size were set by TCRdb, not the authors. Present in this sample are about 100,000 distinct CDR3 sequences, over 10% of which were seen just once. In total, the top ten clones hold about 2% of the sample.

Clipping removes 2 bases from V and 5 bases from J, with 3 as the unmatched junction base count. From the cysteine up to the phenylalanine, the CDR3 has a length of 13 residues. Solely the CDR3 DNA is kept, with 39 bases framed from the first base. CDR1 and CDR2 were assigned from the germline V gene as KGHSH and LQKENI. Set within a cohort of healthcare workers in London, UK, this nested case-control study involved weekly PCR testing of nasopharyngeal swabs along with blood sampling. Between 23 and 31 March 2020, the week of the UK lockdown, healthcare workers were enrolled and then followed up weekly for as long as 16 weeks. Regarding this clonotype: Its antigen remains undetermined. One base away there is no much larger clone; base qualities are not given.

The clonotype was recovered from an adult who was a healthcare worker with PCR-confirmed SARS-CoV-2 infection or an uninfected control (not recorded which). The V and J genes are TRBV18 and TRBJ2-7; the junction holds 7 bases that match TRBD1. Sequencing was done on a sample of whole blood. The CDR3 protein sequence reads: CASSPWTGDEQYF. In nucleotide form, the sequence is TGTGCCAGCTCACCATGGACAGGAGACGAGCAGTACTTC.